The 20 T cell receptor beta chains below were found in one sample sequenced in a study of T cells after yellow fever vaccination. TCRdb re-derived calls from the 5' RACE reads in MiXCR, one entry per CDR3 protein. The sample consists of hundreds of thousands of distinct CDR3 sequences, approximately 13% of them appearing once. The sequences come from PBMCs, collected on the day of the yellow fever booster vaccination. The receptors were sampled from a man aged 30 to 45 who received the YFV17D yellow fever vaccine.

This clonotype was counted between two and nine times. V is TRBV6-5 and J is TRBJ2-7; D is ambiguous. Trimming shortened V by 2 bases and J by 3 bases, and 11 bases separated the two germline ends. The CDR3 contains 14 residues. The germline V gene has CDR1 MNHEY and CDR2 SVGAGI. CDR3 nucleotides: TGTGCCAGCAGTTACGGCAGGTTCGGCTACGAGCAGTACTTC. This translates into CASSYGRFGYEQYF.

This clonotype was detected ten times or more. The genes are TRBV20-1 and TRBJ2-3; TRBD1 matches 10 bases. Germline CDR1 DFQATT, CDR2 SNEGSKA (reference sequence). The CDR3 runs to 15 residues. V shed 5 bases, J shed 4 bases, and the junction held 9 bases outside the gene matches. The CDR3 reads CSAAGQGGSADTQYF. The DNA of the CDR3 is TGCAGTGCTGCAGGACAGGGGGGAAGCGCAGATACGCAGTATTTT.

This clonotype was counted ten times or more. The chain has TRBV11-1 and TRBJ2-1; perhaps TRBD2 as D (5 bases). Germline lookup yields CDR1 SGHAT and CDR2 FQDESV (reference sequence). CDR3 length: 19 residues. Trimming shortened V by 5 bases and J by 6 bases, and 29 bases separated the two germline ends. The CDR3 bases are TGTGCCAGCAGCCCTCGGTCCCCGGGGTCACGCTACGTAGGCAATGAGCAGTTCTTC. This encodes CASSPRSPGSRYVGNEQFF.

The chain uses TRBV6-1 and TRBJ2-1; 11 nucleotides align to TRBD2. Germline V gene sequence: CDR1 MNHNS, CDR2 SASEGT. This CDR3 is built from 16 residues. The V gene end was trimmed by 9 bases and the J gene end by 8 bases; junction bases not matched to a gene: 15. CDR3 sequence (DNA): TGTGCCAGTTGTGTGACTAGCGGGATGGGACGCGATGAGCAGTTCTTC. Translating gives CASCVTSGMGRDEQFF.

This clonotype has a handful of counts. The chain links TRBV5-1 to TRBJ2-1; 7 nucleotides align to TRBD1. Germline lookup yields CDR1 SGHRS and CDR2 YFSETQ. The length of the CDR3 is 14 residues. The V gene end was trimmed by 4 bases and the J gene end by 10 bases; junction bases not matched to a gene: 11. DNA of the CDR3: TGCGCCAGCAGCCGAACATCTACAGGGGACGAGCAGTTCTTC. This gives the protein CASSRTSTGDEQFF.

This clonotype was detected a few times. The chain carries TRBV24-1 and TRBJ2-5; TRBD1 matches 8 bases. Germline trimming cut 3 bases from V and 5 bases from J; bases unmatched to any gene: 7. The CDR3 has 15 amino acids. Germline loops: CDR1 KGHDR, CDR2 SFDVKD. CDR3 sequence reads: CATSDRTGKEETQYF. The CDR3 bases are TGTGCCACCAGTGATCGGACAGGGAAGGAGGAGACCCAGTACTTC.

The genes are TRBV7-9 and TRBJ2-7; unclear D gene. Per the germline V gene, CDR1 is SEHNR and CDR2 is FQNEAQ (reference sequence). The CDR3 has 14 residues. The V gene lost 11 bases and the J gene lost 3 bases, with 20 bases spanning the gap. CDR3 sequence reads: CASVLVILSYEQYF. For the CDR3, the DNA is TGTGCCTCCGTTCTGGTAATCCTCAGCTACGAGCAGTACTTC. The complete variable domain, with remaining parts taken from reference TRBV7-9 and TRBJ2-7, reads DTGVSQNPRHKITKRGQNVTFRCDPISEHNRLYWYRQTLGQGPEFLTYFQNEAQLEKSRLLSDRFSAERPKGSFSTLEIQRTEQGDSAMYLCASVLVILSYEQYFGPGTRLTVT.

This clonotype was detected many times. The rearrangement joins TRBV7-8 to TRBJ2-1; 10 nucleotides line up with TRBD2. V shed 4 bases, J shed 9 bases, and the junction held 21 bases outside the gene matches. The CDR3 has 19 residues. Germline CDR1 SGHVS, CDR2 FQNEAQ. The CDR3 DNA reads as TGTGCCAGCAGCTCGCCGCTTACTAGCGGGATCGGCAGGAAGGGTGAGCAGTTCTTC. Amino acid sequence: CASSSPLTSGIGRKGEQFF.

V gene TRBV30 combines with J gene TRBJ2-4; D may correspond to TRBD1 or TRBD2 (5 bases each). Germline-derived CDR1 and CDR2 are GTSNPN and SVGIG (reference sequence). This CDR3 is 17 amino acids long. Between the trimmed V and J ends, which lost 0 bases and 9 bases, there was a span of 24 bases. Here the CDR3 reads CAWSVRGPGSRGTIQYF. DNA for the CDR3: TGTGCCTGGAGTGTAAGGGGACCGGGGTCCAGAGGGACCATTCAGTACTTC.

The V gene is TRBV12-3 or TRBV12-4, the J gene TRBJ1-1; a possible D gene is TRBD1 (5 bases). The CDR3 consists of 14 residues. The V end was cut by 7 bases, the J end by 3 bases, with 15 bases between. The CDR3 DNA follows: TGTGCCAGCAATTTTGACAGTAGCTACACTGAAGCTTTCTTT. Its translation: CASNFDSSYTEAFF.

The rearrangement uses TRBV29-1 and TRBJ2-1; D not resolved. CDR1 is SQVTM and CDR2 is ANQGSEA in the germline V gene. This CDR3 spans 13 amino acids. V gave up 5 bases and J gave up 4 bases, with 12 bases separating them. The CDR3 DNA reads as TGCAGCGTTTCGCCACTGCTATACAATGAGCAGTTCTTC. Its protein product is CSVSPLLYNEQFF.

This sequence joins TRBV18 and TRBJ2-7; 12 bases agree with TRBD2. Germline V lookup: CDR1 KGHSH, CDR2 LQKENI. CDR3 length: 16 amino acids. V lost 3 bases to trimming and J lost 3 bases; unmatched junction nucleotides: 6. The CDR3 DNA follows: TGTGCCAGCTCACCGGGACTAGCGGGCTTATTCTACGAGCAGTACTTC. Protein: CASSPGLAGLFYEQYF.

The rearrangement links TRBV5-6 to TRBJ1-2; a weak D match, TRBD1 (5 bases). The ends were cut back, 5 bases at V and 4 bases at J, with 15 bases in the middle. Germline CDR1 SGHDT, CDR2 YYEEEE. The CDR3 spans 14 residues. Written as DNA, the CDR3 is TGTGCCAGCAGATCCGGGACTCGGGGCTATGGCTACACCTTC. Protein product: CASRSGTRGYGYTF.

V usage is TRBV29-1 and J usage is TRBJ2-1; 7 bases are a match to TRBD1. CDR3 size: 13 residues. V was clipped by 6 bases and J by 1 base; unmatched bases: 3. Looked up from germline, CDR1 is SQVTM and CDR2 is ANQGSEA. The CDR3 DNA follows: TGCAGCGTCACAGGGGTGTCCTACAATGAGCAGTTCTTC. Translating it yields CSVTGVSYNEQFF.

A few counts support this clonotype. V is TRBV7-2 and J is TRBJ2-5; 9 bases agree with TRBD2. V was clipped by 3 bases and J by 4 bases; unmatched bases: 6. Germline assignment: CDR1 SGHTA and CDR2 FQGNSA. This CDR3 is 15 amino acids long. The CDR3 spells CASSFRGTSRETQYF. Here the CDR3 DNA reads TGTGCCAGCAGCTTTAGAGGGACTAGCCGAGAGACCCAGTACTTC.

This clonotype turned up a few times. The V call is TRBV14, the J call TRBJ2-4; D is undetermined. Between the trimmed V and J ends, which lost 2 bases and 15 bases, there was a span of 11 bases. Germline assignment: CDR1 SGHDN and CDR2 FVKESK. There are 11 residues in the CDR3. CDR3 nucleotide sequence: TGTGCCAGCAGCCAAACAGCCTTGGTGTACTTC. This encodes CASSQTALVYF.

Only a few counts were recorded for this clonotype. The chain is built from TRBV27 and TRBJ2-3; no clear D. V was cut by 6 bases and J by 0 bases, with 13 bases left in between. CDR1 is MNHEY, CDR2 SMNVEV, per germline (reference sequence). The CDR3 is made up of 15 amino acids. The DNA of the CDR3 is TGTGCCAGCAGCCTTATAGACGCTAGCACAGATACGCAGTATTTT. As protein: CASSLIDASTDTQYF.

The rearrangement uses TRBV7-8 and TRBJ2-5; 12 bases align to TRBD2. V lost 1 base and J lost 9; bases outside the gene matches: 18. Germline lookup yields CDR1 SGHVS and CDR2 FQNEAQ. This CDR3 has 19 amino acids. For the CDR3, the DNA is TGTGCCAGCAGCTTAGAGGGAATAGGACTAGCGGGATCTCGCCTGGCCCAGTACTTC. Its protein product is CASSLEGIGLAGSRLAQYF. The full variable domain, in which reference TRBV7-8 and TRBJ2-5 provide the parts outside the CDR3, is GAGVSQSPRYKVAKRGQDVALRCDPISGHVSLFWYQQALGQGPEFLTYFQNEAQLDKSGLPSDRFFAERPEGSVSTLKIQRTQQEDSAVYLCASSLEGIGLAGSRLAQYFGPGTRLLVL.

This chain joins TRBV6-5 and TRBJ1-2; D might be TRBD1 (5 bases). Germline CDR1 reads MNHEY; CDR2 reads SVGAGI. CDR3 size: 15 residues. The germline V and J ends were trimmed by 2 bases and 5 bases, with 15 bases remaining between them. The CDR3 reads CASSYDARGRYGYTF. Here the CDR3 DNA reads TGTGCCAGCAGTTACGATGCTAGGGGACGTTATGGCTACACCTTC.

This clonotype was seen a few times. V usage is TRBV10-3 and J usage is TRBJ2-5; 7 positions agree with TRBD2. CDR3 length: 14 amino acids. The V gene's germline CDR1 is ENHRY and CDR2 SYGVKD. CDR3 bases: TGTTCAACCTCGAGAACGGGGGAGGGAGAGACCCAGTACTTC. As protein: CSTSRTGEGETQYF.